These 32 T cell receptor beta chains came from one sample sequenced in a study of blood T cells in healthy people across ages. A second roughly 6 to 12 cycle PCR used barcoded and J-beta primers. Each CDR3 protein is one row after TCRdb ran MiXCR on the 5' RACE reads. The sample lists approximately 780,000 distinct CDR3 sequences; 20% to 30% were seen once. The same sample was also used in a study of T cells of mothers and their children.

The sequenced material came from blood. These receptors were collected from a boy aged 10-17 years in good health.

This clonotype was seen many times. Germline and junction disagree at one end, which may indicate a read error. This chain connects TRBV5-1 to TRBJ2-7; a weak D match, TRBD1 (6 bases). The CDR3 is 15 amino acids. Germline V lookup: CDR1 SGHRS, CDR2 YFSETQ. The CDR3: CASSLGGQGAYEQYF. The CDR3 DNA is TGTGCCAGCAGCTTAGGGGGTCAGGGTGCCTACGAGCAGTACTTC.

The gene calls are TRBV6-1 and TRBJ2-3; 8 nucleotides agree with TRBD2. This CDR3 is 13 amino acids long. Trimming at V came to 10 bases and at J to 3 bases, leaving 6 bases not matched to a gene. Germline assignment: CDR1 MNHNS and CDR2 SASEGT. The CDR3 nucleotides are TGTGCCAATAGCGGGATCGGAACAGATACGCAGTATTTT. Translated, it gives CANSGIGTDTQYF.

This clonotype was recorded a few times. CDR3 in amino acids: CASSVRLTGELFF. The CDR3 nucleotides are TGTGCCAGCAGTGTGCGGCTTACCGGGGAGCTGTTTTTT. This sequence joins TRBV2 and TRBJ2-2; D gene unclear. V was pared by 4 bases and J by 5 bases, with 8 bases between. This CDR3 contains 13 residues. The germline V gene encodes CDR1 SNHLY and CDR2 FYNNEI.

This clonotype has a single count. The rearrangement uses TRBV3-1 and TRBJ2-5; 9 nucleotides agree with TRBD2. TRBJ2-1 matches the DNA end more closely, so the J call is doubtful. This CDR3 spans 15 amino acids. Germline V gene data show CDR1 as LGHDT and CDR2 as YNNKEL (reference sequence). CDR3 nucleotides: TGTGCCAGCAGCCCAATAAGCGGGGGGAGCAATGAGCAGTTCTTC. It yields the protein CASSPISGGSNEQFF.

This clonotype was detected only a few times. The rearrangement links TRBV20-1 to TRBJ2-5; perhaps TRBD2 as D (6 bases). The J call may be incorrect, as the DNA end agrees better with TRBJ2-1. The CDR3 sequence is 14 residues long. The germline V gene has CDR1 DFQATT and CDR2 SNEGSKA (reference sequence). The CDR3 DNA reads TGCAGTTCCGAGGGTTCGGGGGCCTACAATGAGCAGTTCTTC. Its translation: CSSEGSGAYNEQFF.

The V and J genes are TRBV29-1 and TRBJ2-5; perhaps TRBD1 as D (5 bases). V lost 4 bases, J lost 5 bases, and 20 bases lay in between. Germline values: CDR1 SQVTM, CDR2 ANQGSEA. This CDR3 region has 15 residues. The CDR3 sequence is CSVGRGTTSGETQYF. The CDR3 nucleotides read TGCAGCGTTGGTAGGGGCACTACGTCCGGGGAGACCCAGTACTTC.

The V gene is TRBV2, the J gene TRBJ2-5, with D unclear. There are 11 residues in the CDR3. Trimming took off 5 bases at V and 5 bases at J, with 6 bases between the two ends. Germline V lookup: CDR1 SNHLY, CDR2 FYNNEI. The CDR3 region is CASSFPETQYF. The CDR3 DNA is TGTGCCAGCAGTTTCCCGGAGACCCAGTACTTC.

The chain has TRBV12-3 or TRBV12-4 and TRBJ1-2; perhaps TRBD1 as D (5 bases). The CDR3 consists of 14 residues. Trimming shortened V by 6 bases and J by 4 bases, and 15 bases separated the two germline ends. This CDR3 is CASSWTGTLYGYTF. The DNA for the CDR3 is TGTGCCAGCAGCTGGACCGGGACTCTCTATGGCTACACCTTC.

The CDR3 nucleotides are TGTGCCAGCAGTTTAGGACGGGGATGGGAGCAGTTCTTC. It codes for CASSLGRGWEQFF. V is TRBV12-3 or TRBV12-4 and J is TRBJ2-1; weak D call: TRBD2 (5 bases). This CDR3 contains 13 residues. Trimming left V 1 base short and J 10 bases short, with 11 bases between.

In its sample, this clonotype was seen many times. The V gene is TRBV7-9, the J gene TRBJ2-1; D not certain. Germline V gives CDR1 SEHNR, CDR2 FQNEAQ (reference sequence). Trimming removed 6 bases at V and 0 bases at J, with 12 bases between. This CDR3 spans 15 amino acids. DNA of the CDR3: TGTGCCAGCAGACCCGGACGGACCTCCTACAATGAGCAGTTCTTC. This translates into CASRPGRTSYNEQFF.

This chain joins TRBV7-9 and TRBJ2-3, with 8 bases lining up with TRBD2. CDR3 length equals 16 residues. V lost 6 bases to trimming and J lost 4 bases; unmatched junction nucleotides: 12. The germline CDR1 and CDR2 sequences are SEHNR and FQNEAQ (reference sequence). Here the CDR3 reads CASSFARGGYADTQYF. CDR3 DNA: TGTGCCAGCAGTTTCGCCCGGGGGGGCTACGCAGATACGCAGTATTTT.

The chain combines TRBV27 with TRBJ2-6; 9 bases line up with TRBD1. Germline CDR1 reads MNHEY; CDR2 reads SMNVEV (reference sequence). The CDR3 contains 16 residues. J lost 4 bases, V lost 6 bases, and 7 bases had no gene match. CDR3 coding DNA: TGTGCCAGCAGCCCGATCGACAGGGGGGGGGCCAACGTCCTGACTTTC. Protein sequence: CASSPIDRGGANVLTF.

This clonotype came up a few times. The J gene is TRBJ2-7, the V gene TRBV20-1; unclear D gene. CDR1 DFQATT and CDR2 SNEGSKA come from the germline V gene (reference sequence). Between the trimmed V and J ends, which lost 1 base and 0 bases, there was a span of 13 bases. The length of the CDR3 is 15 residues. The CDR3 bases are TGCAGTGCTAGAGCGCGCCTGAGGAGCTCCTACGAGCAGTACTTC. Translation gives CSARARLRSSYEQYF.

This chain uses TRBV7-8 with TRBJ1-5; 8 nucleotides align to TRBD1. The CDR3 totals 17 residues. In germline, CDR1 is SGHVS, CDR2 FQNEAQ. J lost 2 bases, V lost 5 bases, and 11 bases had no gene match. This CDR3 reads CASSPGTGNIGNQPQHF. CDR3 in DNA: TGTGCCAGCAGCCCCGGGACAGGTAACATCGGCAATCAGCCCCAGCATTTT.

This clonotype showed up just a few times. The V call is TRBV12-3 or TRBV12-4, the J call TRBJ1-1; 9 bases match TRBD1. V shed 3 bases and J 8 bases; nucleotides not matched to a gene: 7. The CDR3 is 14 residues long. The CDR3 is CASSFILTGGEAFF. In nucleotides, the CDR3 is TGTGCCAGCAGTTTTATCCTGACAGGGGGAGAAGCTTTCTTT.

In its sample, this clonotype was seen a few times. V gene TRBV6-5 combines with J gene TRBJ2-4, with D possibly being TRBD1 (5 bases). The CDR3 totals 13 residues. CDR1 and CDR2 (germline): MNHEY, SVGAGI. Trimming took off 2 bases at V and 13 bases at J, with 15 bases between the two ends. The CDR3: CASSYDRIDRQYF. CDR3 nucleotides: TGTGCCAGCAGTTACGACCGTATTGACAGACAGTACTTC.

This sequence joins TRBV21-1 and TRBJ2-1; the D call of TRBD2 is as the table states it, not checked on the DNA. TRBV21-1 corresponds to a pseudogene. The CDR3 is 16 residues long. The CDR3 reads CASSKVQREWCNEQFF. For the CDR3, the DNA is TGTGCCAGCAGCAAAGTACAGCGGGAGTGGTGCAATGAGCAGTTCTTC.

The rearrangement joins TRBV7-3 to TRBJ2-1, with D tentatively TRBD2 (5 bases). Trimming shortened V by 5 bases and J by 2 bases, and 13 bases separated the two germline ends. Germline-derived CDR1 and CDR2 are SGHTA and FQGTGA. This CDR3 spans 15 amino acids. The CDR3 nucleotides are TGTGCCAGCAGCACTGAGCGAGGGCCCTACAATGAGCAGTTCTTC. It specifies CASSTERGPYNEQFF.

This CDR3 is CASTPRGKGPSGANVLTF. The CDR3 nucleotides are TGTGCCAGCACCCCCCGGGGCAAGGGTCCCTCTGGGGCCAACGTCCTGACTTTC. The chain recombines TRBV7-6 with TRBJ2-6, with D perhaps TRBD1 or TRBD2 (5 bases each). The germline V and J ends were trimmed by 7 bases and 0 bases, with 19 bases remaining between them. Germline V gene sequence: CDR1 SGHVS, CDR2 FNYEAQ. CDR3 length: 18 amino acids.

Only a few counts were recorded for this clonotype. The CDR3 coding sequence is TGTGCCAGCAGCCGCGGGACTAGCGGGGGGGTATACAATGAGCAGTTCTTC. Residues: CASSRGTSGGVYNEQFF. The V gene is TRBV3-1, the J gene TRBJ2-5; 16 bases match TRBD2. TRBJ2-1 explains the end of the DNA better; the J call may be wrong. The germline CDR1 and CDR2 sequences are LGHDT and YNNKEL (reference sequence). The CDR3 is 17 residues long.

This clonotype was observed a handful of times. The chain employs TRBV12-3 or TRBV12-4 and TRBJ2-2, with 7 bases fitting TRBD1. The CDR3 runs 14 residues. The V and J ends lost 6 bases and 3 bases, in that order; junction bases with no gene match: 4. In DNA form, the CDR3 reads TGTGCCAGCAGCATGGGACAGTACACCGGGGAGCTGTTTTTT. Encoded protein: CASSMGQYTGELFF.

The chain combines TRBV10-3 with TRBJ1-5, with 8 bases aligning to TRBD1. The V and J ends lost 9 bases and 7 bases, in that order; junction bases with no gene match: 5. In germline, CDR1 is ENHRY, CDR2 SYGVKD. The CDR3 covers 12 residues. Written as DNA, the CDR3 is TGTGCCATACAGGGGGACGGGCAGCCCCAGCATTTT. This sequence encodes CAIQGDGQPQHF.

V and J are TRBV24-1 and TRBJ2-5; D may match TRBD1 or TRBD2 (6 bases each). Trimming left V 5 bases short and J 3 bases short, with 15 bases between. The V gene's germline CDR1 is KGHDR and CDR2 SFDVKD. This CDR3 contains 15 residues. CDR3 residues: CATSVPTGGKETQYF. Written as DNA, the CDR3 is TGTGCCACCAGTGTTCCGACAGGCGGGAAAGAGACCCAGTACTTC.

This clonotype was seen only a few times. The chain has TRBV28 and TRBJ1-2; weak D call: TRBD1 (6 bases). V was trimmed by 7 bases and J by 4 bases, leaving 10 bases between them. The CDR3 is 12 residues long. CDR1 MDHEN and CDR2 SYDVKM come from the germline V gene. Here the CDR3 reads CASKLDSYGYTF. The CDR3, as DNA: TGTGCCAGCAAGCTGGACAGCTATGGCTACACCTTC.

This clonotype was recorded a few times. This chain uses TRBV12-3 or TRBV12-4 with TRBJ1-6; D call uncertain. CDR3 size: 18 residues. The germline V and J ends were trimmed by 1 base and 0 bases, with 13 bases remaining between them. This chain's CDR3 is CASSLGARESSYNSPLHF. The CDR3 nucleotides read TGTGCCAGCAGTTTAGGGGCCCGGGAGAGCTCCTATAATTCACCCCTCCACTTT.

The chain is built from TRBV18 and TRBJ2-1; D gene ambiguous. The ends were cut back, 2 bases at V and 10 bases at J, with 9 bases in the middle. CDR3 size: 12 residues. In germline, CDR1 is KGHSH, CDR2 LQKENI. The CDR3 spells CASSPILEEQFF. CDR3 bases: TGTGCCAGCTCACCAATTCTCGAAGAGCAGTTCTTC.

This clonotype has a handful of counts. The rearrangement joins TRBV20-1 to TRBJ2-5, with 9 bases identical to TRBD2. Looked up from germline, CDR1 is DFQATT and CDR2 is SNEGSKA (reference sequence). This CDR3 has 13 amino acids. Unmatched junction bases numbered 3, after V lost 3 bases and J lost 4 bases. The CDR3 coding sequence is TGCAGTGCTAGTGGCGGGGGGGGAGAGACCCAGTACTTC. Translated, it gives CSASGGGGETQYF.

Points on this clonotype: This may come from a read error, since a much larger clone is one base off. This chain uses TRBV12-3 or TRBV12-4 with TRBJ1-1; no clear D. Trimming took off 7 bases at V and 1 base at J, with 10 bases between the two ends. This CDR3 has 13 amino acids. The CDR3 nucleotides are TGTGCCAGCACTTTGGGCAAGAACACTGAAGCTTTCTTT. Residues: CASTLGKNTEAFF.

The gene calls are TRBV12-3 or TRBV12-4 and TRBJ2-5; D could derive from TRBD1 or TRBD2 (5 bases each). The J call may not be correct, given that the DNA end is closer to TRBJ2-7. The CDR3 runs to 15 residues. CDR3 residues: CASSRFPRGTYEQYF. CDR3 sequence (DNA): TGTGCCAGCAGCCGCTTCCCCCGGGGCACCTACGAGCAGTACTTC.

The rearrangement links TRBV7-9 to TRBJ1-4, with D uncertain. CDR3 length: 12 amino acids. Trimming took 0 bases from V and 12 from J, leaving 8 bases between them. The V gene's germline CDR1 is SEHNR and CDR2 FQNEAQ (reference sequence). CDR3 DNA: TGTGCCAGCAGCTTAGCCGTGGGCCAACTGTTTTTT. Amino acid sequence: CASSLAVGQLFF.

The chain combines TRBV18 with TRBJ2-5; D gene uncertain. The CDR3 loop spans 13 amino acids. V shed 6 bases and J shed 5 bases, with 13 bases lying between them. Germline CDR1 and CDR2: KGHSH and LQKENI. The CDR3 DNA sequence: TGTGCCAGCTCCTCGGCCCAGATTGAGACCCAGTACTTC. This encodes CASSSAQIETQYF.

This clonotype was observed a handful of times. The V and J genes are TRBV6-6 and TRBJ2-5; tentative D call: TRBD1 (5 bases). The CDR3 has 16 amino acids. Germline V CDR1 and CDR2: MNHNY, SVGAGI (reference sequence). Trimming took off 6 bases at V and 5 bases at J, with 22 bases between the two ends. The CDR3 DNA reads TGTGCCAGCAGCGCCCGTCAGGGCTCTCAGGAGGAGACCCAGTACTTC. It specifies CASSARQGSQEETQYF.